The 27 T cell receptor beta chains below were found in one sample sequenced in a study of shared clonotypes between healthy human individuals. Libraries were prepared by immunoSEQ multiplex PCR; TCRdb keeps only in-frame clonotypes and omits some of them. In the table there are millions of clones, 90% to 95% of which are singletons. Sequencing input: naive CD4+ T cells sorted from blood. The subset is: CD45RA+ positively selected. The receptors were gathered from a man aged 18 to 29 in good health.

The gene calls are TRBV6-6 and TRBJ1-3; weak D call: TRBD1 (6 bases). Trimming left V 7 bases short and J 0 bases short, with 13 bases between. The CDR3 runs to 15 residues. Germline CDR1 MNHNY, CDR2 SVGAGI (reference sequence). This CDR3 is CASTRTVNSGNTIYF. In DNA, the CDR3 is TGTGCCAGCACCAGGACAGTCAACTCTGGAAACACCATATATTTT.

This clone was found many times. This sample also contains other DNA sequences that code for the same CDR3. The genes are TRBV28 and TRBJ2-7, with 8 bases identical to TRBD1. Germline assignment: CDR1 MDHEN and CDR2 SYDVKM. The CDR3 consists of 15 residues. J lost 1 base, V lost 3 bases, and 5 bases had no gene match. CDR3 coding DNA: TGTGCCAGCAGTTTTCCCAGGGGGCTTTCCTACGAGCAGTACTTC. Encoded protein: CASSFPRGLSYEQYF.

The chain employs TRBV6-5 and TRBJ1-1, with D uncertain. Germline CDR1 reads MNHEY; CDR2 reads SVGAGI. V lost 0 bases and J 1 base, leaving 9 bases between the germline ends. The CDR3 spans 15 residues. The CDR3 sequence is CASSYSYTGNTEAFF. The CDR3 nucleotides are TGTGCCAGCAGTTACTCTTACACGGGGAACACTGAAGCTTTCTTT.

The chain employs TRBV6-5 and TRBJ1-2; possibly TRBD1 for D (6 bases). The germline V and J ends were trimmed by 2 bases and 6 bases, with 13 bases remaining between them. This CDR3 contains 14 residues. CDR1 is MNHEY, CDR2 SVGAGI, per germline. CDR3 nucleotide sequence: TGTGCCAGCAGTTACAGGTCAGGGGTCGATGGCTACACCTTC. This sequence encodes CASSYRSGVDGYTF.

This clone has only one observation. This chain joins TRBV6-1 and TRBJ2-5; 8 nucleotides match TRBD1. Trimming removed 6 bases from V and 10 bases from J; junction bases left unmatched: 7. Per germline, CDR1 MNHNS and CDR2 SASEGT. The CDR3 has 12 residues. The CDR3 protein is CASRVIRGLQYF. CDR3 coding DNA: TGTGCCAGCAGAGTAATCAGGGGGCTCCAGTACTTC.

J is TRBJ2-5 and V is TRBV6-5; 11 nucleotides line up with TRBD2. Trimming cost V 4 bases and J 4 bases; bases outside gene matches: 5. The germline gives CDR1 MNHEY, CDR2 SVGAGI. This CDR3 has 15 amino acids. The CDR3 loop is CASSFSGGASETQYF. The CDR3 DNA reads TGTGCCAGCAGTTTTAGCGGGGGGGCCTCAGAGACCCAGTACTTC.

The rearrangement uses TRBV10-3 and TRBJ1-6; D is undetermined. Germline CDR1 is ENHRY and CDR2 is SYGVKD. The CDR3 has 14 amino acids. Trimming stripped 10 bases from V and 8 bases from J, with 18 bases between. The CDR3 bases are TGTGCCACCAGCCACTCAAAGGGAGATTCACCCCTCCACTTT. This encodes CATSHSKGDSPLHF.

Comments on this clone: This CDR3 is also generated by other DNA sequences in the sample. This chain links TRBV6-6 with TRBJ1-4, with 7 nucleotides matching TRBD1. CDR1 and CDR2 from the germline V gene are MNHNY and SVGAGI (reference sequence). The CDR3 has 15 residues. Trimming cost V 2 bases and J 6 bases; bases outside gene matches: 6. CDR3 sequence (DNA): TGTGCCAGCAGTTACGGAGGGGGCCGAGATGAAAAACTGTTTTTT. It is translated as CASSYGGGRDEKLFF.

As for this clone: At one end the junction does not follow the germline gene, possibly because of a read error. The chain links TRBV30 to TRBJ2-7; 7 bases map to TRBD2. The length of the CDR3 is 11 residues. Germline V lookup: CDR1 GTSNPN, CDR2 SVGIG (reference sequence). The CDR3 DNA is TGTGCCTGGGCAAGGAGCGGGGCGCATTGCTTC. Its translation: CAWARSGAHCF. Together with reference TRBV30 and TRBJ2-7, the CDR3 gives the full variable domain: SQTIHQWPATLVQPVGSPLSLECTVEGTSNPNLYWYRQAAGRGLQLLFYSVGIGQISSEVPQNLSASRPQDRQFILSSKKLLLSDSGFYLCAWARSGAHCFGPGTRLTVT.

This chain joins TRBV6-1 and TRBJ2-1; tentative D call: TRBD1 (6 bases). The CDR3 spans 11 residues. The V and J ends lost 2 bases and 12 bases respectively, with 8 bases between them. Germline V gene sequence: CDR1 MNHNS, CDR2 SASEGT. The CDR3 region is CASSETGRQFF. For the CDR3, the DNA is TGTGCCAGCAGTGAAACAGGGAGGCAGTTCTTC.

The chain links TRBV11-2 to TRBJ2-3; 8 bases are a match to TRBD1. Per the germline V gene, CDR1 is SGHAT and CDR2 is FQNNGV. The V and J ends lost 2 bases and 1 base, in that order; junction bases with no gene match: 2. This CDR3 region has 15 residues. CDR3 DNA sequence: TGTGCCAGCAGCTTAATGGGACAGGGCACAGATACGCAGTATTTT. Translation gives CASSLMGQGTDTQYF.

The rearrangement joins TRBV25-1 to TRBJ1-1; possibly TRBD1 for D (6 bases). Trimming removed 4 bases from V and 1 base from J, with 13 bases in between. Germline V gene lookup returns CDR1 MGHDK and CDR2 SYGVNS. The length of the CDR3 is 15 residues. The DNA for the CDR3 is TGTGCCAGCAGTGGAAGGGACAAAACGAACACTGAAGCTTTCTTT. This encodes CASSGRDKTNTEAFF.

In this sample, this clone turned up once. The gene calls are TRBV11-2 and TRBJ2-7; 10 nucleotides line up with TRBD1. The CDR3 consists of 14 residues. Per germline, CDR1 SGHAT and CDR2 FQNNGV. Trimming at V came to 8 bases and at J to 3 bases, leaving 7 bases not matched to a gene. CDR3 sequence (DNA): TGTGCCAGCCGACAAGGGACAGGGGTCTACGAGCAGTACTTC. Amino acids: CASRQGTGVYEQYF.

The V gene is TRBV7-9, the J gene TRBJ2-2; no reliable D call. Looked up from germline, CDR1 is SEHNR and CDR2 is FQNEAQ (reference sequence). Trimming shortened V by 5 bases and J by 7 bases, and 14 bases separated the two germline ends. The CDR3 runs 14 residues. The chain's CDR3 is CASSPGSVIGELFF. As DNA, the CDR3 is TGTGCCAGCAGCCCGGGTAGTGTAATCGGGGAGCTGTTTTTT.

This chain links TRBV10-1 with TRBJ1-4; weak D call: TRBD1 (6 bases). The germline V gene encodes CDR1 WNHNN and CDR2 SYGVQD (reference sequence). The CDR3 runs to 14 residues. Trimming left V 3 bases short and J 7 bases short, with 12 bases between. The CDR3 spells CASSEGGFPEKLFF. DNA for the CDR3: TGCGCCAGCAGTGAAGGGGGGTTTCCTGAAAAACTGTTTTTT.

The sample holds one count of this clone. The chain is built from TRBV28 and TRBJ2-7, with 11 bases matching TRBD2. Germline V gene lookup returns CDR1 MDHEN and CDR2 SYDVKM. Trimming took 5 bases from V and 4 from J; bases not matched to a gene: 10. CDR3 length: 16 residues. This CDR3 reads CASSTTSGRAGYEQYF. For the CDR3, the DNA is TGTGCCAGCAGTACTACTAGCGGGAGAGCTGGTTACGAGCAGTACTTC.

This clone was picked up a small number of times. This chain joins TRBV7-8 and TRBJ2-5; TRBD1 matches 11 bases. This CDR3 region has 16 residues. V lost 5 bases and J lost 4; bases outside the gene matches: 9. From germline, CDR1 is SGHVS and CDR2 FQNEAQ. CDR3 sequence: CASSKGTGGVPETQYF. The CDR3 coding sequence is TGTGCCAGCAGCAAAGGGACAGGGGGAGTTCCAGAGACCCAGTACTTC.

The chain recombines TRBV4-3 with TRBJ1-6; TRBD1 is a possible D gene (5 bases). Germline assignment: CDR1 LGHNA and CDR2 YSLEER. The germline V and J ends were trimmed by 0 bases and 0 bases, with 15 bases remaining between them. The CDR3 spans 19 residues. The CDR3 reads CASSQDWGRASSYNSPLHF. CDR3 nucleotide sequence: TGCGCCAGCAGCCAAGATTGGGGCAGGGCCAGCTCCTATAATTCACCCCTCCACTTT.

This chain joins TRBV5-1 and TRBJ2-7, with 7 bases lining up with TRBD2. This CDR3 contains 14 residues. The V gene's germline CDR1 is SGHRS and CDR2 YFSETQ. Trimming took 3 bases from V and 2 from J; bases not matched to a gene: 5. CDR3 in amino acids: CASSWTRGPYEQYF. For the CDR3, the DNA is TGCGCCAGCAGCTGGACTAGAGGACCCTACGAGCAGTACTTC.

The rearrangement joins TRBV7-2 to TRBJ2-5, with D possibly being TRBD2 (6 bases). The CDR3 loop spans 16 amino acids. Germline CDR1 and CDR2: SGHTA and FQGNSA. Trimming took 3 bases from V and 3 from J, leaving 17 bases between them. CDR3 sequence (DNA): TGTGCCAGCAGCTTGGACGGGCGGGATACAAAAGAGACCCAGTACTTC. Translation gives CASSLDGRDTKETQYF.

The chain carries TRBV29-1 and TRBJ2-1; maybe TRBD2 (6 bases). The CDR3 is 13 amino acids. V gave up 1 base and J gave up 2 bases, with 6 bases separating them. The V gene's germline CDR1 is SQVTM and CDR2 ANQGSEA. CDR3 in amino acids: CSVEGGAYNEQFF. DNA of the CDR3: TGCAGCGTTGAAGGGGGGGCCTACAATGAGCAGTTCTTC.

The chain recombines TRBV10-3 with TRBJ2-2; 7 nucleotides align to TRBD1. Per germline, CDR1 ENHRY and CDR2 SYGVKD. The ends lost 3 bases at V and 5 bases at J; junction bases unmatched: 12. The CDR3 spans 17 residues. The CDR3 DNA reads as TGTGCCATCAGTGAAGAGAAGGCAGGGGGAATTACCGGGGAGCTGTTTTTT. It translates to CAISEEKAGGITGELFF.

V is TRBV29-1 and J is TRBJ1-1; TRBD1 agrees at 7 bases. The CDR3 is made up of 13 amino acids. V dropped 7 bases and J dropped 5; count of bases not matched to a gene: 10. The germline V gene encodes CDR1 SQVTM and CDR2 ANQGSEA. CDR3 in amino acids: CSGATGTMTEAFF. The CDR3 nucleotides read TGCAGCGGTGCGACAGGGACAATGACTGAAGCTTTCTTT.

CDR3 loop: CASSLDLAATRLHYNEQFF. CDR3 DNA sequence: TGTGCCAGCAGCTTAGACCTAGCGGCTACACGACTCCACTACAATGAGCAGTTCTTC. The chain couples TRBV7-2 to TRBJ2-1, with TRBD2 matching over 7 bases. V shed 1 base and J 3 bases; nucleotides not matched to a gene: 15. This CDR3 has 19 residues. Germline V lookup: CDR1 SGHTA, CDR2 FQGNSA.

CDR3 bases: TGTGCCAGCACCCCGGGACTAGCGGGGGACTACGAGCAGTACTTC. Protein sequence: CASTPGLAGDYEQYF. The rearrangement uses TRBV5-4 and TRBJ2-7; 14 positions match TRBD2. J lost 3 bases, V lost 6 bases, and 5 bases had no gene match. This CDR3 has 15 residues. Germline loops: CDR1 SGHNT, CDR2 YYREEE (reference sequence).

A remark on this clone: At the DNA level, this CDR3 is encoded by other sequences in the same sample as well. This chain joins TRBV6-5 and TRBJ2-5; 9 nucleotides line up with TRBD2. V lost 6 bases and J lost 4; bases outside the gene matches: 3. Germline V CDR1 and CDR2: MNHEY, SVGAGI. This CDR3 region has 13 residues. In nucleotides, the CDR3 is TGTGCCAGCAGCTTAGCGGGAGTAGAGACCCAGTACTTC. This translates into CASSLAGVETQYF.

This rearrangement joins TRBV30 to TRBJ1-1, with a possible D match to TRBD1 (6 bases). The CDR3 spans 15 residues. V was cut by 2 bases and J by 4 bases, with 17 bases left in between. Germline V gene sequence: CDR1 GTSNPN, CDR2 SVGIG (reference sequence). The CDR3 nucleotides read TGTGCCTGGAGTCCGGGTTTACAGGGAACCACTGAAGCTTTCTTT. Amino acids: CAWSPGLQGTTEAFF.